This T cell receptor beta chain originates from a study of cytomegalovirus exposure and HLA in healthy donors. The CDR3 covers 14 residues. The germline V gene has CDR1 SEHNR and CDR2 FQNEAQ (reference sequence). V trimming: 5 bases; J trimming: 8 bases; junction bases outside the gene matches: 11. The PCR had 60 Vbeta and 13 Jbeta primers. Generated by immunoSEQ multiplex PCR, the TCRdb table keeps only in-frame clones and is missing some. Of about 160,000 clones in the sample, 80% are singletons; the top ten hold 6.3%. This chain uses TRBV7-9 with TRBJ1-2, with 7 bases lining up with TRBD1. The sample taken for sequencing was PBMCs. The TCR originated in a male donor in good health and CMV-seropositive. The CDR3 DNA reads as TGTGCCAGCAGCCCTCCGGGACAGTCCCTAGGCTACACCTTC. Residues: CASSPPGQSLGYTF. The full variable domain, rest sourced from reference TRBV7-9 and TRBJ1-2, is DTGVSQNPRHKITKRGQNVTFRCDPISEHNRLYWYRQTLGQGPEFLTYFQNEAQLEKSRLLSDRFSAERPKGSFSTLEIQRTEQGDSAMYLCASSPPGQSLGYTFGSGTRLTVV.